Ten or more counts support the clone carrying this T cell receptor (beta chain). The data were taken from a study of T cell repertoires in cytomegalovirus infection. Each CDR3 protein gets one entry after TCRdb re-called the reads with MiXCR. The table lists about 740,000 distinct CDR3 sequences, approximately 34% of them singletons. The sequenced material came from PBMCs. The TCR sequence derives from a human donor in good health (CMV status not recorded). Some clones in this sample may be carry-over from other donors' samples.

This CDR3 is CASSPGTGFAQPQHF. The CDR3 DNA reads TGTGCCAGCAGCCCAGGGACAGGGTTCGCTCAGCCCCAGCATTTT. The chain carries TRBV7-2 and TRBJ1-5; 9 bases line up with TRBD1. The CDR3 loop spans 15 amino acids. Germline V gene data show CDR1 as SGHTA and CDR2 as FQGNSA. Trimming at V came to 5 bases and at J to 6 bases, leaving 8 bases not matched to a gene.